What follows are 6 T cell receptor beta chains derived from one specimen sequenced in a study of blood T cell repertoires in COVID-19. Profiling relied on immunoSEQ multiplex PCR, and the TCRdb table lists in-frame clones only, not all of them. The sample has 250,000 to 300,000 clones, around 90% seen once. The sample comprised PBMCs or T cells enriched from blood (not recorded which). Receptors were obtained from a woman aged 30 to 39 who had recovered from COVID-19.

The J gene is TRBJ2-1, the V gene TRBV27; the D gene is possibly TRBD1 (6 bases). Deletions cut 10 bases from V and 1 base from J, with 11 bases between. In germline, CDR1 is MNHEY, CDR2 SMNVEV (reference sequence). CDR3 length: 13 amino acids. The CDR3 loop reads CATRDTSYNEQFF. CDR3 coding DNA: TGTGCCACCAGGGACACTTCCTACAATGAGCAGTTCTTC.

This clone was detected a few times. This sequence joins TRBV7-9 and TRBJ1-3; no clear D gene. V dropped 5 bases and J dropped 0 bases, with 11 bases sitting between them. The CDR3 contains 15 residues. Germline lookup yields CDR1 SEHNR and CDR2 FQNEAQ (reference sequence). The CDR3 is CASSRDGSSGNTIYF. The CDR3, as DNA: TGTGCCAGCAGCCGTGACGGGAGCTCTGGAAACACCATATATTTT.

The rearrangement links TRBV3-1 (or the pseudogene TRBV3-2) to TRBJ1-2, with unresolved D. Trimming pared 1 base from V and 0 bases from J, leaving 9 bases between. The CDR3 has 15 amino acids. Germline CDR1 LGHDT, CDR2 YNNKEL (reference sequence). The CDR3 reads CASSQGNGANYGYTF. For the CDR3, the DNA is TGTGCCAGCAGCCAAGGGAACGGAGCTAACTATGGCTACACCTTC.

The chain employs TRBV7-9 and TRBJ2-6; 7 nucleotides agree with TRBD1. The CDR3 is 18 amino acids. Germline loops: CDR1 SEHNR, CDR2 FQNEAQ (reference sequence). After removal of 4 bases from V and 0 bases from J, the junction contained 9 bases not matched to a gene. Here the CDR3 reads CASSSIRDRVSGANVLTF. The CDR3 DNA sequence: TGTGCCAGCAGCTCCATCCGGGACAGAGTCTCTGGGGCCAACGTCCTGACTTTC.

The chain is built from TRBV6-1 and TRBJ1-1, with no clear D. The CDR3 runs to 16 residues. Germline V gene sequence: CDR1 MNHNS, CDR2 SASEGT. V was trimmed by 4 bases and J by 4 bases, leaving 19 bases between them. CDR3 amino acids: CASSVELTRKTTEAFF. The CDR3 DNA reads as TGTGCCAGCAGTGTGGAACTGACTAGGAAGACCACTGAAGCTTTCTTT.

V is TRBV3-1 (or the pseudogene TRBV3-2) and J is TRBJ2-1; TRBD2 aligns across 8 bases. Germline V gene sequence: CDR1 LGHDT, CDR2 YNNKEL (reference sequence). The CDR3 contains 14 residues. The junction had 3 bases not matched to a gene; V was cut back by 5 bases and J by 3 bases. The CDR3 coding sequence is TGTGCCAGCAGCGAAAGCGGGAGCTACAATGAGCAGTTCTTC. Amino acids: CASSESGSYNEQFF.